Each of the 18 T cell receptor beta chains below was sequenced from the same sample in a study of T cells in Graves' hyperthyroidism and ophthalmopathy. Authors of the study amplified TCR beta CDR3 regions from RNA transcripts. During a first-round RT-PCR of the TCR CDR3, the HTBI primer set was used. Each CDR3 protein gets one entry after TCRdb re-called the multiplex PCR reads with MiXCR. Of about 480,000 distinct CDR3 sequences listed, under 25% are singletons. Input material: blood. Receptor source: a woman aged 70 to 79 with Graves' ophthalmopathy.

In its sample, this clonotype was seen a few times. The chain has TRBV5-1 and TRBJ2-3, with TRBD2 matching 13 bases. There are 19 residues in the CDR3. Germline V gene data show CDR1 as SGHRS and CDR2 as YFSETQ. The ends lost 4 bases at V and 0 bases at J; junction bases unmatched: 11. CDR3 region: CASSVSGTSGVSSTDTQYF. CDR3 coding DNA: TGCGCCAGCAGCGTATCCGGGACTAGCGGGGTATCTAGCACAGATACGCAGTATTTT.

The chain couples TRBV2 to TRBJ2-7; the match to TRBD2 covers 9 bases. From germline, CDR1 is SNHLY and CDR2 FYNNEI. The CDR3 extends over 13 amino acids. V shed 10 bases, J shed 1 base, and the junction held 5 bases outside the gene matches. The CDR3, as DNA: TGTGCCACCTCTAGCGGGAAATCCTACGAGCAGTACTTC. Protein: CATSSGKSYEQYF.

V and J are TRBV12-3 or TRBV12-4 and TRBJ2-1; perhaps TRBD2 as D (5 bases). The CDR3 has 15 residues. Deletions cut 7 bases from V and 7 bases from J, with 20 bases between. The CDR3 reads CASTPDLGVVNEQFF. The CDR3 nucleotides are TGTGCCAGCACCCCCGATCTGGGAGTAGTAAATGAGCAGTTCTTC.

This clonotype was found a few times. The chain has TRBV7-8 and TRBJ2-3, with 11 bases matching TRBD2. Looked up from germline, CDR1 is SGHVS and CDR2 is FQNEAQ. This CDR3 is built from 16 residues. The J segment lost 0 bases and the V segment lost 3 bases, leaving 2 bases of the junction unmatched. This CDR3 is CASSLASGRSTDTQYF. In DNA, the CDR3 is TGTGCCAGCAGCTTGGCTAGCGGGAGGAGCACAGATACGCAGTATTTT.

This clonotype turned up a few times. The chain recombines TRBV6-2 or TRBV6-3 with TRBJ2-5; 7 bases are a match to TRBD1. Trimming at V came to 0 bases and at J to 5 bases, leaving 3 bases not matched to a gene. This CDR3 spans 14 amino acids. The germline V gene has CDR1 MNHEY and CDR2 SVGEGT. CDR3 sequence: CASSYSRGPETQYF. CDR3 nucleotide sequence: TGTGCCAGCAGTTACTCGAGGGGGCCCGAGACCCAGTACTTC.

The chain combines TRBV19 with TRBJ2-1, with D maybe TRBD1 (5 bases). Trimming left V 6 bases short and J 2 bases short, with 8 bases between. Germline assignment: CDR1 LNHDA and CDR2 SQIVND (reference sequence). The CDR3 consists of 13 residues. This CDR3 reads CASRDSPYNEQFF. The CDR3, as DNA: TGTGCCAGTAGAGACAGTCCCTACAATGAGCAGTTCTTC. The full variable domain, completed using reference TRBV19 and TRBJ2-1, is DGGITQSPKYLFRKEGQNVTLSCEQNLNHDAMYWYRQDPGQGLRLIYYSQIVNDFQKGDIAEGYSVSREKKESFPLTVTSAQKNPTAFYLCASRDSPYNEQFFGPGTRLTVL.

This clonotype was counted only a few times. The CDR3: CASSLGPGQLYEQYF. CDR3 DNA: TGTGCCAGCAGCTTGGGACCGGGACAGCTCTACGAGCAGTACTTC. The chain links TRBV5-5 to TRBJ2-7; 7 bases agree with TRBD1. This CDR3 comprises 15 residues. From germline, CDR1 is SGHKS and CDR2 YYEKEE (reference sequence). V lost 0 bases, J lost 3 bases, and 6 bases stayed unmatched.

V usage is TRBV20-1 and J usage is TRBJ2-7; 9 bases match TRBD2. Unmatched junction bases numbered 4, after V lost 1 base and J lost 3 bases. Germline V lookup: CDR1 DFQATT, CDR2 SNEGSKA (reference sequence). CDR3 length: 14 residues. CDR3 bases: TGCAGTGCTAGAGGGGCGGGAGGGGTCTACGAGCAGTACTTC. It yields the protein CSARGAGGVYEQYF.

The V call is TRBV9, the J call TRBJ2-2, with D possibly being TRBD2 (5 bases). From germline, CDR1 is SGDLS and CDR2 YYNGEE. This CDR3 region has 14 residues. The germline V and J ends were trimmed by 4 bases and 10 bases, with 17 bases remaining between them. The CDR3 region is CASSPGLLREELFF. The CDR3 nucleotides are TGTGCCAGCAGCCCAGGACTCCTGCGAGAGGAGCTGTTTTTT. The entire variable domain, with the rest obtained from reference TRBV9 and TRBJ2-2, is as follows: DSGVTQTPKHLITATGQRVTLRCSPRSGDLSVYWYQQSLDQGLQFLIQYYNGEERAKGNILERFSAQQFPDLHSELNLSSLELGDSALYFCASSPGLLREELFFGEGSRLTVL.

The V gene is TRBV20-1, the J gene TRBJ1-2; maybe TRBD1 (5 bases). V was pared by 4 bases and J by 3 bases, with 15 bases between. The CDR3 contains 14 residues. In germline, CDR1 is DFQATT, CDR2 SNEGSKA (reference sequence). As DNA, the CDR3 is TGCAGTGCTACTGGGACCGCCCTTGACTATGGCTACACCTTC. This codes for CSATGTALDYGYTF.

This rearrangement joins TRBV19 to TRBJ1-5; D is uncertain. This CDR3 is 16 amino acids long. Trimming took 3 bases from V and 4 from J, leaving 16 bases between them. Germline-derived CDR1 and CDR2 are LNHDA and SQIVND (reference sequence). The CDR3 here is CASSIGVSHSNQPQHF. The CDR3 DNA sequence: TGTGCCAGTAGTATCGGCGTCTCCCATTCAAATCAGCCCCAGCATTTT.

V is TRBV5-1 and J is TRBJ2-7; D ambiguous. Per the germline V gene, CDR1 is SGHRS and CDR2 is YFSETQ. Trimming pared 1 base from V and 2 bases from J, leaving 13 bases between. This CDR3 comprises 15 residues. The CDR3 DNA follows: TGCGCCAGCAGCTTGACGGACGGGCCAACCTACGAGCAGTACTTC. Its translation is CASSLTDGPTYEQYF.

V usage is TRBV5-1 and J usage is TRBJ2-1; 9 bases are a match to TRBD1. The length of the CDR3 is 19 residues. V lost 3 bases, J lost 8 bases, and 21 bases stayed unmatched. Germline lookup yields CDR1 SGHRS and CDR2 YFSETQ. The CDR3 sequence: CASSSLEPGQGKILHEQFF. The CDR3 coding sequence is TGCGCCAGCAGCTCGCTGGAGCCCGGACAGGGGAAGATCCTCCATGAGCAGTTCTTC.

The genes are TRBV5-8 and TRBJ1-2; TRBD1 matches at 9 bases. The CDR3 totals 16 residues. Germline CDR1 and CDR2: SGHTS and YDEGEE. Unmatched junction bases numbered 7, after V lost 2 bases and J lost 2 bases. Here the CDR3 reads CASSLAGTGINYGYTF. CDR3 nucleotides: TGTGCCAGCAGCTTAGCCGGGACAGGGATAAACTATGGCTACACCTTC.

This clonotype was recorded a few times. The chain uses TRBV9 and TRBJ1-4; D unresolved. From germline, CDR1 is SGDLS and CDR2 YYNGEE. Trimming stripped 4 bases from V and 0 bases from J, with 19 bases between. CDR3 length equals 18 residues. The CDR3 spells CASSKMYRRVATNEKLFF. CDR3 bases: TGTGCCAGCAGCAAAATGTATAGGAGGGTCGCAACTAATGAAAAACTGTTTTTT.

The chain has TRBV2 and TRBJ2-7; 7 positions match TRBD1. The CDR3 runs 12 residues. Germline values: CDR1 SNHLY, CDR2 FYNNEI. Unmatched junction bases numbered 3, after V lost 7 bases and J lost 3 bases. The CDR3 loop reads CASTRTGYEQYF. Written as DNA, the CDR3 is TGTGCCAGCACCAGGACAGGCTACGAGCAGTACTTC.

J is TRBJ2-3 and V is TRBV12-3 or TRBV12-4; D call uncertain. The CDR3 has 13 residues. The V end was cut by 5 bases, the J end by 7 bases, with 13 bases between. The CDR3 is CASSPSNLYTQYF. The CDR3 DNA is TGTGCCAGCAGTCCGTCCAATCTGTATACGCAGTATTTT.

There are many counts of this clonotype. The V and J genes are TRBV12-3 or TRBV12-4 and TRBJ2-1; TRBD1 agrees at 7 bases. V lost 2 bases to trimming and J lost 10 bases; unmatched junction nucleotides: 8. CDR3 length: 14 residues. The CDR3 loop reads CASSLPRNRGEQFF. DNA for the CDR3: TGTGCCAGCAGTTTACCACGAAACAGGGGCGAGCAGTTCTTC.